The 25 T cell receptor beta chains given below trace back to one sample, sequenced in a study of blood T cell repertoires in COVID-19. TCRdb's copy holds only in-frame clones and misses some; the assay was immunoSEQ multiplex PCR. The sample gives 150,000 to 200,000 clones, around four fifths of which show up once; 15% to 20% is in the top ten. Sequencing was carried out using PBMCs or T cells enriched from blood (not recorded which). These receptors were collected from a woman in her 50s who had recovered from COVID-19.

This rearrangement joins TRBV10-3 to TRBJ2-7; D perhaps matches TRBD1 (6 bases). Per germline, CDR1 ENHRY and CDR2 SYGVKD. This CDR3 contains 14 residues. V lost 7 bases to trimming and J lost 2 bases, with 15 bases between them. CDR3 sequence: CAITHREPPYEQYF. The DNA of the CDR3 is TGTGCCATCACTCACAGGGAGCCTCCCTACGAGCAGTACTTC.

This chain uses TRBV9 with TRBJ1-3; the match to TRBD1 covers 8 bases. The V segment lost 4 bases and the J segment 3 bases; nucleotides outside the gene matches: 3. Germline assignment: CDR1 SGDLS and CDR2 YYNGEE. The length of the CDR3 is 14 residues. CDR3 region: CASSTDRDGNTIYF. In DNA, the CDR3 is TGTGCCAGCAGCACGGACAGGGATGGAAACACCATATATTTT.

This chain uses TRBV14 with TRBJ1-2, with TRBD1 identical over 8 bases. Germline V gene lookup returns CDR1 SGHDN and CDR2 FVKESK. This CDR3 is 15 amino acids long. V lost 2 bases, J lost 2 bases, and 4 bases stayed unmatched. The CDR3 is CASSQRGTGNYGYTF. The CDR3 bases are TGTGCCAGCAGCCAACGGGGGACAGGAAACTATGGCTACACCTTC. The whole variable domain, filled in from reference TRBV14 and TRBJ1-2, reads EAGVTQFPSHSVIEKGQTVTLRCDPISGHDNLYWYRRVMGKEIKFLLHFVKESKQDESGMPNNRFLAERTGGTYSTLKVQPAELEDSGVYFCASSQRGTGNYGYTFGSGTRLTVV.

The genes are TRBV27 and TRBJ1-3; a possible D gene is TRBD1 (5 bases). Germline V gene data show CDR1 as MNHEY and CDR2 as SMNVEV (reference sequence). Deletions cut 6 bases from V and 1 base from J, with 16 bases between. This CDR3 region has 16 residues. The CDR3 DNA follows: TGTGCCAGCAGACCACAGGCCGCAAGTTCTGGAAACACCATATATTTT. It translates to CASRPQAASSGNTIYF.

This sequence joins TRBV10-1 and TRBJ2-7; 11 nucleotides align to TRBD2. V shed 2 bases, J shed 3 bases, and the junction held 3 bases outside the gene matches. Germline V gene sequence: CDR1 WNHNN, CDR2 SYGVQD (reference sequence). The CDR3 totals 15 residues. The DNA of the CDR3 is TGCGCCAGCAGTGAGGCCGGGACTAGCGGCTACGAGCAGTACTTC. It codes for CASSEAGTSGYEQYF.

This chain connects TRBV10-1 to TRBJ2-3; 15 bases are a match to TRBD2. The V gene end was trimmed by 8 bases and the J gene end by 0 bases; junction bases not matched to a gene: 9. CDR3 size: 18 residues. Per the germline V gene, CDR1 is WNHNN and CDR2 is SYGVQD (reference sequence). For the CDR3, the DNA is TGCGCCAGCCTAGAACCGGGACTAGCGGGAGGTAGCACAGATACGCAGTATTTT. Its protein is CASLEPGLAGGSTDTQYF.

The chain uses TRBV10-3 and TRBJ2-6; 7 nucleotides match TRBD1. This CDR3 spans 17 amino acids. Germline V gene lookup returns CDR1 ENHRY and CDR2 SYGVKD. V lost 8 bases and J lost 0; bases outside the gene matches: 10. The CDR3 region is CAIRQTGLGSGANVLTF. CDR3 DNA sequence: TGTGCCATCCGTCAGACAGGGCTAGGCTCTGGGGCCAACGTCCTGACTTTC.

This chain joins TRBV5-4 and TRBJ1-2; tentatively, D is TRBD1 (5 bases). The germline CDR1 and CDR2 sequences are SGHNT and YYREEE (reference sequence). The CDR3 runs 14 residues. V lost 2 bases to trimming and J lost 4 bases, with 12 bases between them. CDR3 in DNA: TGTGCCAGCAGCTTAGTCGGGGGAGTCTATGGCTACACCTTC. Protein: CASSLVGGVYGYTF.

This clone is a singleton in its sample. The chain is built from TRBV3-1 (or the pseudogene TRBV3-2) and TRBJ1-1; D gene uncertain. Trimming took 0 bases from V and 1 from J, leaving 6 bases between them. Germline assignment: CDR1 LGHDT and CDR2 YNNKEL (reference sequence). The CDR3 consists of 14 residues. The CDR3: CASSQEAGNTEAFF. The CDR3 DNA sequence: TGTGCCAGCAGCCAAGAGGCGGGGAACACTGAAGCTTTCTTT.

The chain is built from TRBV20-1 and TRBJ2-1; 9 bases line up with TRBD2. There are 11 residues in the CDR3. Germline V gene sequence: CDR1 DFQATT, CDR2 SNEGSKA (reference sequence). The DNA for the CDR3 is TGCAGGGGGAGTAGCGGGGGAGAGCAGTTCTTC. This codes for CRGSSGGEQFF.

This clone was counted ten times or more. At one end the junction does not follow the germline gene, possibly because of a read error. This sequence joins TRBV27 and TRBJ2-3, with no clear D. CDR1 MNHEY and CDR2 SMNVEV come from the germline V gene (reference sequence). The CDR3 length is 14 residues. CDR3 sequence (DNA): TGTGCCAGCAGTTCTGGAAGTACCTTCGACCGCGGTGATTTT. Translating gives CASSSGSTFDRGDF.

The chain uses TRBV28 and TRBJ2-5; the D gene is possibly TRBD1 (7 bases). The CDR3 has 13 amino acids. The V gene lost 5 bases and the J gene lost 3 bases, with 10 bases spanning the gap. The germline V gene has CDR1 MDHEN and CDR2 SYDVKM. The CDR3 DNA follows: TGTGCCAGCAGTGGGGGGACAGAAGAGACCCAGTACTTC. This encodes CASSGGTEETQYF.

CDR3: CASSQAPGTGTYEQYF. CDR3 in DNA: TGCGCCAGCAGCCAGGCCCCCGGGACAGGGACCTACGAGCAGTACTTC. The J gene is TRBJ2-7, the V gene TRBV4-1, with TRBD1 identical over 9 bases. The germline V gene has CDR1 MGHRA and CDR2 YSYEKL. The CDR3 totals 16 residues. V trimming: 3 bases; J trimming: 2 bases; junction bases outside the gene matches: 8.

The chain recombines TRBV7-9 with TRBJ2-5; 7 bases fit TRBD2. Germline CDR1 and CDR2: SEHNR and FQNEAQ (reference sequence). The junction had 12 bases not matched to a gene; V was cut back by 3 bases and J by 5 bases. This CDR3 has 16 amino acids. DNA of the CDR3: TGTGCCAGCAGCTTCCGGAGTGCGCGGGGGAGGGAGACCCAGTACTTC. It is translated as CASSFRSARGRETQYF.

The CDR3 DNA sequence: TGTGCCAGCTCACCCTCCAGACTAGGGAACACTGAAGCTTTCTTT. It codes for CASSPSRLGNTEAFF. The chain recombines TRBV18 with TRBJ1-1; D gene ambiguous. Germline CDR1 and CDR2: KGHSH and LQKENI. The CDR3 runs 15 residues. V dropped 3 bases and J dropped 1 base, with 12 bases sitting between them.

V and J are TRBV4-1 and TRBJ2-7; TRBD1 might be the D (5 bases). CDR3 length equals 15 residues. The V end lost 2 bases, the J end lost 3 bases, and 14 bases lay between the germline ends. The germline gives CDR1 MGHRA, CDR2 YSYEKL. The CDR3 coding sequence is TGCGCCAGCAGCCAACCCTGGAAAGGGGACTACGAGCAGTACTTC. The encoded protein is CASSQPWKGDYEQYF.

The rearrangement joins TRBV21-1 to TRBJ1-2; TRBD1 was called by the table and not checked on the DNA. TRBV21-1 is given as a pseudogene. The CDR3 contains 16 residues. CDR3 sequence: CASTRQGNNFGGGYTF. The DNA for the CDR3 is TGTGCCAGCACACGACAGGGTAATAATTTTGGCGGTGGCTACACCTTC.

This clone has a handful of counts. The chain combines TRBV7-6 with TRBJ2-1; 9 bases match TRBD2. This CDR3 is 15 amino acids long. Germline CDR1 is SGHVS and CDR2 is FNYEAQ. V lost 4 bases, J lost 1 base, and 2 bases stayed unmatched. The CDR3 sequence is CASSYSGGSYNEQFF. CDR3 nucleotides: TGTGCCAGCAGCTATAGCGGGGGTTCCTACAATGAGCAGTTCTTC.

This clone showed up just once. V and J are TRBV6-5 and TRBJ1-6, with D perhaps matching TRBD1 (5 bases). Germline V CDR1 and CDR2: MNHEY, SVGAGI. The CDR3 is 12 residues long. V was clipped by 7 bases and J by 9 bases, with 10 bases between them. The CDR3 is CASNRFGSPLHF. CDR3 nucleotide sequence: TGTGCCAGCAACAGGTTTGGTTCACCCCTCCACTTT.

The rearrangement joins TRBV29-1 to TRBJ2-1; D is possibly TRBD1 (6 bases). The CDR3 is 13 amino acids. Germline V CDR1 and CDR2: SQVTM, ANQGSEA. Deletions cut 5 bases from V and 1 base from J, with 9 bases between. DNA for the CDR3: TGCAGCGTTCACAGGGATTCCTACAATGAGCAGTTCTTC. Its protein is CSVHRDSYNEQFF.

The J gene is TRBJ2-5, the V gene TRBV11-3; 7 bases agree with TRBD1. CDR1 is SGHNT, CDR2 YENEEA, per germline. There are 13 residues in the CDR3. Trimming removed 4 bases from V and 7 bases from J; junction bases left unmatched: 6. The CDR3 loop reads CASSSDRAATQYF. Written as DNA, the CDR3 is TGTGCCAGCAGCTCCGACAGGGCTGCGACCCAGTACTTC.

The J gene is TRBJ1-5, the V gene TRBV28; the D gene is possibly TRBD1 (5 bases). Deletions cut 1 base from V and 1 base from J, with 8 bases between. CDR1 MDHEN and CDR2 SYDVKM come from the germline V gene. The CDR3 sequence is 15 residues long. The CDR3 coding sequence is TGTGCCAGCAGTTTATTTCAGGGAAGCAATCAGCCCCAGCATTTT. Translated, it gives CASSLFQGSNQPQHF.

This clone was seen a few times. This rearrangement joins TRBV27 to TRBJ1-2; D uncertain. The V and J ends lost 2 bases and 8 bases respectively, with 9 bases between them. This CDR3 comprises 12 residues. Germline V gene sequence: CDR1 MNHEY, CDR2 SMNVEV (reference sequence). CDR3 residues: CASSLAGEGYTF. The CDR3 coding sequence is TGTGCCAGCAGTTTAGCCGGAGAAGGCTACACCTTC.

This clone was seen once. The rearrangement uses TRBV25-1 and TRBJ2-2; the match to TRBD2 covers 15 bases. V was clipped by 8 bases and J by 6 bases; unmatched bases: 4. This CDR3 is built from 15 residues. CDR1 is MGHDK and CDR2 is SYGVNS in the germline V gene. The CDR3 here is CASGGLAGGAGELFF. As DNA, the CDR3 is TGTGCCAGCGGGGGACTAGCGGGAGGTGCCGGGGAGCTGTTTTTT.

CDR3 coding DNA: TGTGCCAGCAGCTTGGCAGGGTCATATACGCAGTATTTT. This sequence encodes CASSLAGSYTQYF. The chain has TRBV5-4 and TRBJ2-3; D is perhaps TRBD1 (5 bases). The length of the CDR3 is 13 residues. The germline gives CDR1 SGHNT, CDR2 YYREEE (reference sequence). Between the trimmed V and J ends, which lost 0 bases and 7 bases, there was a span of 9 bases.